This T cell receptor beta chain was recorded in a study of cytomegalovirus exposure and HLA in healthy donors (dated 2017 in TCRdb). Regarding the research as a whole: The 500 to 800 repertoires of the first cohort and the roughly 110 validation repertoires were produced on the same platform, according to a later analysis. The study aimed to test whether signatures of past pathogen exposure could be identified by cataloging public T cell receptors. To predict cytomegalovirus infection status, the study combined high-throughput TCR immunosequencing, statistical association of individual TCRs with disease status, and machine learning. A separate validation cohort of 100 to 150 different subjects was used in addition to the 666-subject first cohort. Overall results and qualifications from the work: A later analysis found that TCRs clustered in the first cohort also tended to co-occur in the roughly 110 validation repertoires, with roughly 95% of cluster scores above 0. While some public TCRs were present in many individuals, most TCR sequences turned up only very rarely across donors. In both the original and validation cohorts, the classifier was reported to diagnose cytomegalovirus status with high specificity and sensitivity. A few of the identified cytomegalovirus-associated TCR beta chains were confirmed in vitro to be specific for cytomegalovirus antigens. It was suggested by the authors that the approach could potentially be generalized to other disease states and immunological phenotypes. All 120 or so repertoires were used to score co-occurrence in the validation cohort in a later analysis, because that analysis had no HLA typing for the cohort. The study listed 170 or so TCR beta chains as associated with cytomegalovirus.

Library construction relied on the immunoSEQ multiplex PCR assay. Turning to the authors' computational methods: A statistical classification framework was developed to diagnose cytomegalovirus status using the catalog of TCR beta chain sequences. Entries here come from immuneACCESS through TCRdb and include only in-frame sequences with V and J called. Some clones fail to appear in such tables; in the studies checked, an unresolved V gene covers under half of the shortfall, and the cause of the remainder is unknown. V and J calls and clone size are those listed in that table; D and trimming were worked out from the DNA. This sample is represented by roughly 260,000 clones; around 91% of them were singletons. The leading ten clones occupy roughly 0.38% of the sample. From its cysteine to its phenylalanine, the CDR3 spans 13 amino acids. Just CDR3 DNA is preserved here, 39 bases in frame from base 1. From the germline V gene (reference sequence), CDR1 is MNHEY and CDR2 is SMNVEV. Trimming at the junction amounts to 3 bases on V and 7 bases on J, and the germline ends lie 10 bases apart.

Details on this clone: Its cognate antigen has yet to be identified. Within one base of it there is no much larger clone, and no base qualities were kept.

Separate from the roughly 650-subject first cohort, the validation cohort of over 90 subjects was the group to which the donors belonged. Sequencing was carried out using PBMCs. The rearranged segments are TRBV27 and TRBJ2-1, with TRBD1 as a weak D call on 5 bases. The TCR originated in a woman under 30 in good health and CMV-seronegative. Read as DNA, the sequence is TGTGCCAGCAGTTTTCTCCAGGGTAATGAGCAGTTCTTC. Translated, it gives CASSFLQGNEQFF.